This T cell receptor beta chain stems from a study of cytomegalovirus exposure and HLA in healthy donors (dated by TCRdb to the late 2010s). About the study as a whole: In an earlier analysis of approximately 640 of the donors, 250 to 300 Gb of sequence data and 117 million unique TCR beta sequences from about 180 million T cells were reported. To decide whether each TCR beta V gene segment behaved as functional or pseudogenic, an earlier analysis of approximately 600 of the donors relied on high-throughput TCR beta sequencing. Genome-wide SNP genotypes for about 55% of the roughly 670 donors were used in a later genetic analysis, which treated that subset as a discovery cohort. A later analysis re-examined previously published TCR beta repertoires from hundreds of donors and added high-resolution HLA genotyping to investigate patterns of TCR occurrence. The study aimed to test whether signatures of past pathogen exposure could be identified by cataloging public T cell receptors. Approximately 300 gigabases of sequencing data and tens of millions of unique TCR sequences were included in an early release covering around 650 HLA-typed donors. In addition to the first cohort of around 670 subjects, a separate validation cohort of some 120 different subjects was used. The T cell repertoires of under 750 subjects were profiled by immunosequencing and related to cytomegalovirus serostatus. HLA typing included class I and class II loci at four-digit resolution. A handful of DR-DQ haplotypes were treated as single units for association and clustering because of strong linkage in the cohort. Rather than drawing on any new phenotypic data, the later analysis identified candidate immune exposures from TCR beta sequences and the way those sequences occurred across donors. Across some 400 genotyped donors of the cohort, an average of 235,054 unique TCR beta nucleotide sequences per donor were sequenced, and roughly a sixth of those sequences were non-productive. Of the roughly 390 genotyped donors, around 81% fell in the genetic ancestry cluster associated with self-reported Caucasian donors. The number of typed donors differed by locus: roughly 629-630 for A, B, C, DRB1 and DQB1; approximately 530 for DQA1; around 580 for DPA1; and about 450 for DPB1. All discovery cohort repertoires had been generated on a single sequencing platform. To predict cytomegalovirus infection status, the study brought together high-throughput TCR immunosequencing, statistical association of individual TCRs with disease status, and machine learning. Donor age, sex, ethnicity and CMV serostatus were compiled alongside the repertoire data. General study outcomes and caveats: According to a later analysis, TCR association rates differed among HLA loci, with DRB1 alleles showing the most associated TCRs and HLA-C alleles showing the fewest. For the cohort, immune exposure information was limited to CMV serostatus. At a false discovery rate of 0.05, a later analysis linked 16,951 TCR beta sequences to specific HLA alleles. Cytomegalovirus status was reported to be diagnosed by the classifier with high specificity and sensitivity in both the original and validation cohorts. In vitro tests confirmed that three of the cytomegalovirus-associated TCR beta chains recognize cytomegalovirus antigens. Because counts were too low, roughly 18 rarely observed V segments, including chromosome 9 orphons, were left out of the earlier analysis of roughly 600 of the donors. In a later analysis, HLA-associated TCR beta chains were found to be more clonally expanded and to have lower generation probabilities than equally common non-associated chains. The presence/absence analyses assumed that sequencing depth was roughly uniform across donors, and that assumption may not be true. According to a later genetic analysis, donors in an Asian-associated ancestry cluster had fewer N-insertions in productive TCRs than the roughly 670-donor mean. Only TCR beta chains were sequenced in this cohort, and the absence of alpha or paired-chain data limited detectable features. While some public TCRs were present in many individuals, most TCR sequences turned up only very rarely across donors. When HLA alleles, especially DR and DQ, strongly co-occurred, attributing TCR associations to individual alleles was difficult. A further reported finding was that TCR beta sequences accurately predicted the HLA-A and HLA-B alleles for most subjects in the first cohort. The authors suggested that the approach could potentially be extended to other disease states and immunological phenotypes. Most CMV-associated TCR beta chains appeared to be HLA-restricted in a later analysis, and the HLA associations seemed to be driven largely by CMV exposure. Because the 87-base-pair reads could not distinguish some IMGT-functional V segments, including TRBV6-2 and TRBV6-3, those segments were excluded. The sequencing pipeline was judged likely to have produced a cluster of highly shared sequence variants as a technical artifact. A later genetic analysis associated a missense DCLRE1C variant with V-gene and J-gene trimming of TCR beta chains, and an independent cohort replicated the association. Linkage disequilibrium might explain the correlated functional status among segregating V segments, but an unknown experimental factor could not be ruled out. HLA typing was unavailable for some donors at each locus, so association tests used only the typed subset. An earlier analysis of 587 of the donors showed that most TCR beta V segments appeared in productive rearrangements either about 90% or about 30% of the time, which broadly matched IMGT annotations. A total of fewer than 200 TCR beta chains were listed by the study as associated with cytomegalovirus. In a later analysis, several top co-occurrence clusters were reported to appear linked to parvovirus B19, influenza, CMV and Epstein-Barr virus.

The protocol used for the library was the immunoSEQ multiplex PCR assay. For the multiplex PCR, a mixture combining 60 forward primers for TCR Vbeta segments and 13 reverse primers for TCR Jbeta segments was used. Amplification of the CDR3 region of rearranged TCR beta genes was performed with a multiplex PCR assay on genomic DNA. Amplified TCR beta libraries were sequenced as 87-base-pair reads on the Illumina HiSeq System. Per the original workflow: A later analysis tallied around 82 million unique TCR beta chains across the 650 to 750 repertoires, and some 10 million of those chains were shared by two or more donors. Raw reads were error-corrected and collapsed into unique sequences with a nearest-neighbor algorithm that merged closely related sequences to remove PCR and sequencing errors. V, D and J gene segments were assigned by aligning CDR3 sequences to IMGT reference sequences. For a sequence to be retained, a match of at least six nucleotides to both a V gene segment and a J gene segment was required. A rearrangement was called productive if the CDR3 had no stop codons and remained in frame with V and J, and every other rearrangement was called non-productive. CDR3 was defined according to IMGT convention as the region running from the second conserved V-encoded cysteine to the conserved J-encoded phenylalanine. The earlier analysis of 587 of the donors excluded sequences that lacked an unambiguous match to a single V gene segment. An earlier analysis of a few hundred of the donors called V segments functional above 56.7% productive rearrangements and segregating when the between-donor standard deviation exceeded 5%. A statistical classification framework was built to diagnose cytomegalovirus status from the catalog of TCR beta chain sequences. In a later analysis, TCR nucleotide sequences were compared against IMGT/GENE-DB human TR gene sequences so that V and J genes could be assigned. In a later analysis, CDR3 sequences and most-parsimonious VDJ recombination scenarios were assigned using the TCRdist pipeline. In a later analysis, every TCR beta chain was defined by the combination of its CDR3 amino acid sequence and its V-gene family, and reads without a unique V-gene family were dropped. A later analysis removed 600 or so highly shared, low-generation-probability nucleotide sequences to deal with suspected cross-contamination and a sequencing artifact. In a later analysis, a clonal expansion index for each public chain was calculated from normalized within-repertoire ranks of inferred template counts. Generation probabilities in a later analysis came from a VDJ recombination model fitted to out-of-frame rearrangements, and those results were checked against IGoR. Hypergeometric tests were used in a later analysis to score TCR-TCR, TCR-HLA and TCR-CMV co-occurrence, with a repertoire-size bias correction applied to the TCR pairs. A later analysis estimated false discovery rates by permuting HLA or CMV assignments 20 times. A later analysis grouped co-occurring TCRs with DBSCAN, adding TCRdist sequence similarity when clustering within HLA-allele-positive subsets. Co-occurrence clustering excluded repertoires with fewer than 30,000 or more than 120,000 public chains, plus five with anomalous nucleotide sharing. TCRdb stores this immuneACCESS table with in-frame sequences only. Part of the clones is absent; in the studies checked, under half of the shortfall reflects unresolved V genes, and no reason is known for the rest. The D gene and trimming were derived from the DNA, and the V and J assignments and clone size from that table. This sample has 120,000 or so clones in its table, and about 80% of those were observed once. About 3.5% of the sample belongs to the ten largest clones.

Trimming takes 3 bases off V and 1 base off J; junction bases not matched to a gene: 16. The germline V gene (reference sequence) sets CDR1 to LNHNV and CDR2 to YYDKDF. The CDR3 has 19 amino acids, counting the end cysteine and phenylalanine. Just the 57-base CDR3 DNA is kept, in frame starting at base 1. The cohort comprised 670 or so healthy bone marrow donors. Cohort members were all nominally healthy when sampled, although unrecorded immune exposures were likely present. The donor was CMV seronegative and was included in the group of a few hundred seronegative cohort members. Each donor provided a peripheral blood sample, and peripheral blood mononuclear cells were used for TCR beta sequencing. The Qiagen DNeasy Blood Extraction Kit was used to extract genomic DNA from the blood cell samples. Concerning this clone itself: The antigen it binds to is not known. Base qualities are not provided; no much larger clone lies one nucleotide away.

The sequence was obtained from a man younger than 45 in good health and CMV-seronegative. The chain is encoded by TRBV15 joined to TRBJ1-1, with 8 bases matching TRBD1. Source material: PBMCs. The CDR3: CATSSRGPGQVRSNTEAFF. The DNA is as follows: TGTGCCACCAGCAGTCGCGGGCCGGGACAGGTACGATCGAACACTGAAGCTTTCTTT.